These 14 T cell receptor beta chains share one sample of origin, sequenced in a study of regulatory T cells in long-lasting Graves disease. Noted time point: newly diagnosed GD, antithyroid drugs for less than 3 months. Generation of the TCR library employed RNA extracted from PBMCs. Sequencing libraries for TCR beta were prepared with iRepertoire HTBI primers and Arm-PCR of CDR3 regions. TCRdb called the multiplex PCR reads again in MiXCR, with one record for every CDR3 protein. The sample carries about 420,000 distinct CDR3 sequences, around 17% recorded once. This same sample was also part of a study on T cells in Graves' hyperthyroidism and ophthalmopathy.

This specimen was peripheral blood mononuclear cells (PBMCs), taken at new diagnosis, from a patient treated with antithyroid drugs. The receptor set was obtained from a woman aged 18 to 35 with Graves disease.

This clonotype was detected many times. The chain has TRBV28 and TRBJ2-5, with unresolved D. The V gene's germline CDR1 is MDHEN and CDR2 SYDVKM. This CDR3 is built from 11 residues. The V and J ends lost 5 bases and 6 bases respectively, with 7 bases between them. The CDR3 DNA is TGTGCCAGCAGTACCCGTCAGACCCAGTACTTC. It translates to CASSTRQTQYF.

On this clonotype itself: A much bigger clone sits one base away, suggesting this may be a read error. The CDR3 DNA sequence: TGTGCCAGCAGGTGGGCTAGCGGGAGTTTGTTAGATACGCAGTATTTT. Its translation is CASRWASGSLLDTQYF. The V gene is TRBV12-3 or TRBV12-4, the J gene TRBJ2-3; 10 bases line up with TRBD2. The CDR3 loop spans 16 amino acids. The ends lost 6 bases at V and 5 bases at J; junction bases unmatched: 11.

The table lists this clonotype with a few counts. This rearrangement joins TRBV6-5 to TRBJ2-4; D could derive from TRBD1 or TRBD2 (5 bases each). The CDR3 has 13 residues. The V end lost 2 bases, the J end lost 6 bases, and 8 bases lay between the germline ends. Looked up from germline, CDR1 is MNHEY and CDR2 is SVGAGI. The CDR3 protein is CASSYGGGNIQYF. The CDR3 DNA sequence: TGTGCCAGCAGTTACGGTGGGGGAAACATTCAGTACTTC.

The CDR3 loop reads CASSWGLPIYEQYF. DNA for the CDR3: TGCGCCAGCAGCTGGGGACTACCCATCTACGAGCAGTACTTC. The chain recombines TRBV5-1 with TRBJ2-7; 7 bases fit TRBD2. The CDR3 totals 14 residues. Per the germline V gene, CDR1 is SGHRS and CDR2 is YFSETQ. Losses at the gene ends were 3 bases for V and 3 bases for J; bases not matched to a gene: 6.

This clonotype was counted a few times. This chain uses TRBV15 with TRBJ2-7; tentatively, D is TRBD2 (5 bases). Trimming shortened V by 6 bases and J by 0 bases, and 9 bases separated the two germline ends. Per germline, CDR1 LNHNV and CDR2 YYDKDF (reference sequence). There are 13 residues in the CDR3. CDR3: CATSPGISYEQYF. CDR3 coding DNA: TGTGCCACCAGTCCGGGGATCTCCTACGAGCAGTACTTC.

The chain couples TRBV14 to TRBJ2-1, with D unclear. CDR3 size: 13 residues. Germline V gene sequence: CDR1 SGHDN, CDR2 FVKESK. V lost 2 bases, J lost 9 bases, and 11 bases lay in between. Here the CDR3 reads CASSQLSLGEQFF. As DNA, the CDR3 is TGTGCCAGCAGCCAACTTAGTCTGGGTGAGCAGTTCTTC.

This clonotype was observed a few times. V gene TRBV27 combines with J gene TRBJ2-5; D possibly uses TRBD1 or TRBD2 (5 bases each). From germline, CDR1 is MNHEY and CDR2 SMNVEV (reference sequence). The CDR3 totals 13 residues. V lost 5 bases to trimming and J lost 13 bases, with 20 bases between them. CDR3 sequence: CASSRENRGAPYF. CDR3 nucleotides: TGTGCCAGCAGTAGGGAGAATCGAGGGGCTCCGTACTTC.

Many counts were recorded for this clonotype. The chain combines TRBV11-2 with TRBJ2-1; 8 positions agree with TRBD2. CDR1 is SGHAT, CDR2 FQNNGV, per germline. This CDR3 is built from 14 residues. Germline trimming cut 2 bases from V and 9 bases from J; bases unmatched to any gene: 6. CDR3 region: CASSLRAGDVEQFF. For the CDR3, the DNA is TGTGCCAGCAGCTTAAGAGCGGGAGATGTTGAGCAGTTCTTC.

There are many counts of this clonotype. V gene TRBV6-9 combines with J gene TRBJ2-4; 7 positions match TRBD1. CDR3 length: 15 amino acids. Germline-derived CDR1 and CDR2 are MNHGY and SVAAGI. The V gene end was trimmed by 3 bases and the J gene end by 7 bases; junction bases not matched to a gene: 9. This CDR3 reads CASSYGDRSYNIQYF. The DNA for the CDR3 is TGTGCCAGCAGTTACGGGGACAGATCCTACAACATTCAGTACTTC.

This chain connects TRBV7-9 to TRBJ2-1; D not certain. Trimming pared 3 bases from V and 3 bases from J, leaving 9 bases between. From germline, CDR1 is SEHNR and CDR2 FQNEAQ (reference sequence). The CDR3 spans 14 residues. The CDR3 region is CASSFGGVYNEQFF. CDR3 bases: TGTGCCAGCAGCTTCGGTGGAGTCTACAATGAGCAGTTCTTC.

There are a few counts of this clonotype. The chain links TRBV12-3 or TRBV12-4 to TRBJ1-5, with D perhaps TRBD1 (5 bases). The V gene lost 5 bases and the J gene lost 3 bases, with 11 bases spanning the gap. The CDR3 consists of 14 residues. The CDR3 spells CASSDTGTNQPQHF. The CDR3 nucleotides read TGTGCCAGCAGTGATACAGGAACCAATCAGCCCCAGCATTTT.

This clonotype was observed many times. This chain connects TRBV11-2 to TRBJ2-3, with TRBD1 matching over 8 bases. The CDR3 is 15 residues long. Germline CDR1 SGHAT, CDR2 FQNNGV. Germline trimming cut 6 bases from V and 5 bases from J; bases unmatched to any gene: 10. The CDR3 region has the DNA TGTGCCAGCAGTTCCCTTCAGGGGGCGTTAGATACGCAGTATTTT. It specifies CASSSLQGALDTQYF.

This clonotype appeared many times. V and J are TRBV7-8 and TRBJ2-7; 11 bases map to TRBD2. Germline V gene sequence: CDR1 SGHVS, CDR2 FQNEAQ. V lost 1 base, J lost 7 bases, and 6 bases stayed unmatched. The CDR3 spans 15 residues. The CDR3 here is CASSLVASGRLEQYF. CDR3 in DNA: TGTGCCAGCAGCTTAGTCGCTAGCGGGAGGTTGGAGCAGTACTTC.

This clonotype was counted between two and nine times. The chain recombines TRBV6-2 or TRBV6-3 with TRBJ1-2; D is ambiguous. V was trimmed by 7 bases and J by 4 bases, leaving 10 bases between them. The length of the CDR3 is 12 residues. Per germline, CDR1 MNHEY and CDR2 SVGEGT. The CDR3 DNA follows: TGTGCCAGCACCAATACAGTCTATGGCTACACCTTC. Translated, it gives CASTNTVYGYTF.